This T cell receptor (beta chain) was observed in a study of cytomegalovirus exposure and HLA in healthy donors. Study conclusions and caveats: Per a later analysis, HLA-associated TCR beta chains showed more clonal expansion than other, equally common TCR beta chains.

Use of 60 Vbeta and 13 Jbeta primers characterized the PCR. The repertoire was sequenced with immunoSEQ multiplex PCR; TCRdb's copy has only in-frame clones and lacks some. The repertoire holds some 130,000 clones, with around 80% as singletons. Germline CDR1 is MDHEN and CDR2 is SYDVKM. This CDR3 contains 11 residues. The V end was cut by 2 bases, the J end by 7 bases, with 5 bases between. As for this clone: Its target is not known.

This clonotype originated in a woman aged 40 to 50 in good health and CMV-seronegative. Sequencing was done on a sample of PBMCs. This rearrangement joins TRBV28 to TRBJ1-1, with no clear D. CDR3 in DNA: TGTGCCAGCAGTTTACACGGTGAAGCTTTCTTT. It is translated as CASSLHGEAFF.